This T cell receptor beta chain was obtained from a study of vaccination and CD4 T cells after COVID-19. Sequencing of the DNA from cultured CD4+ T cells was carried out with the Oncomine TCR Beta short-read assay. TCRdb processed the PCR reads anew with MiXCR; each CDR3 protein has one entry. Here the sample spans 11,000 to 15,000 distinct CDR3 sequences, about 50% being singletons. This clonotype came up once. Its antigen remains unidentified. V lost 3 bases and J lost 0; bases outside the gene matches: 3. CDR3 length: 15 residues. Per germline, CDR1 SQVTM and CDR2 ANQGSEA. Treatment reported: roughly nine-day PBMC culture with coronavirus spike peptide pools or control peptides (ViraFEST assay).

The chain combines TRBV29-1 with TRBJ1-1; 11 positions match TRBD1. The sequence came from a human donor who had recovered from COVID-19. The sequences come from CD4+ T cells from blood, cultured in vitro, collected before SARS-CoV-2 vaccination. The CDR3 spells CSVDWTGGLNTEAFF. The CDR3 DNA sequence: TGCAGCGTTGATTGGACAGGGGGCTTGAACACTGAAGCTTTCTTT. The whole variable domain, remainder taken from reference TRBV29-1 and TRBJ1-1, is SAVISQKPSRDICQRGTSLTIQCQVDSQVTMMFWYRQQPGQSLTLIATANQGSEATYESGFVIDKFPISRPNLTFSTLTVSNMSPEDSSIYLCSVDWTGGLNTEAFFGQGTRLTVV.